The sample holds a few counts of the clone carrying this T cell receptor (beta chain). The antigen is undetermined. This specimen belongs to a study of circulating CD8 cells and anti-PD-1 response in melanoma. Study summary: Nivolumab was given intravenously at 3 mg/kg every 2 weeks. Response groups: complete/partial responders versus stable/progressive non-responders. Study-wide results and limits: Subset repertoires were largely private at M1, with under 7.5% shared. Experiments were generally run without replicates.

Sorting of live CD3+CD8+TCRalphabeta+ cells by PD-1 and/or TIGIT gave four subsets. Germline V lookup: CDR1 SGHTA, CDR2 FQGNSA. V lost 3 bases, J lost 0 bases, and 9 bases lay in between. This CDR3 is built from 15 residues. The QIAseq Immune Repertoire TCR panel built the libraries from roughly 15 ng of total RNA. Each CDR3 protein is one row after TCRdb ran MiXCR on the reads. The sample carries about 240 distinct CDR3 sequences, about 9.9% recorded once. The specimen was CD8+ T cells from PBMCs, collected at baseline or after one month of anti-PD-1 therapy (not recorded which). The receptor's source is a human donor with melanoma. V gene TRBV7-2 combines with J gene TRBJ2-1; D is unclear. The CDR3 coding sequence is TGTGCCAGCAGCTTCGCCGAGTCCTCCTACAATGAGCAGTTCTTC. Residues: CASSFAESSYNEQFF.